What follows are 30 T cell receptor beta chains derived from one specimen sequenced in a study of T cell responses to AZD1222 COVID-19 vaccine (dated by TCRdb to about 2021). The receptor library was made with the immunoSEQ multiplex PCR assay. Imported from immuneACCESS, the table was reduced by TCRdb to in-frame sequences with V and J called. These copies leave out some clones; in studies compared against another copy, an unresolved V gene accounts for under half, and the cause of the remainder is not known. This sample lists 180,000 or so clones; just over 90% were detected once. Approximately 1.3% of the sample goes to the ten largest clones. Explained via the paper, the time point label denotes: about 28 days (+/-7) after the second vaccine dose. The sample consisted of peripheral blood, taken 28 days after the second AZD1222 dose. The receptors derive from an adult who received the AZD1222 COVID-19 vaccine.

V is TRBV24-1 and J is TRBJ1-6; 9 bases map to TRBD1. The CDR3 covers 13 residues. J was trimmed by 8 bases and V by 7 bases; bases with no gene match: 2. Germline assignment: CDR1 KGHDR and CDR2 SFDVKD. The CDR3, as DNA: TGTGCCACCAGCAGGACAGGGGATTCACCCCTCCACTTT. Translated: CATSRTGDSPLHF.

The genes are TRBV6-5 and TRBJ1-4; tentatively, D is TRBD1 (5 bases). This CDR3 contains 15 residues. V was pared by 8 bases and J by 8 bases, with 21 bases between. Looked up from germline, CDR1 is MNHEY and CDR2 is SVGAGI. The CDR3 DNA follows: TGTGCCAGCTCCACACTCCGGGACGTTGGGGAAAAACTGTTTTTT. Translation: CASSTLRDVGEKLFF.

V usage is TRBV28 and J usage is TRBJ2-1; the match to TRBD1 covers 7 bases. The CDR3 loop spans 15 amino acids. With V trimmed by 5 bases and J by 5 bases, 9 bases remained unmatched. Per germline, CDR1 MDHEN and CDR2 SYDVKM. Here the CDR3 reads CASSVTGTADNEQFF. The CDR3 nucleotides read TGTGCCAGCAGTGTAACCGGGACAGCAGACAATGAGCAGTTCTTC.

The count of this clone is one. The V call is TRBV12-3 or TRBV12-4, the J call TRBJ1-2, with D possibly matching TRBD1 (6 bases). The CDR3 has 11 residues. The V gene lost 8 bases and the J gene lost 4 bases, with 8 bases spanning the gap. CDR3: CASGGGYGYTF. In DNA form, the CDR3 reads TGTGCCAGCGGGGGCGGCTATGGCTACACCTTC.

CDR3 DNA sequence: TGTGCCAGCAGTTTTCCCGGGACAGCTGGAAACACCATATATTTT. Amino acids: CASSFPGTAGNTIYF. This chain uses TRBV6-2 or TRBV6-3 with TRBJ1-3; 7 nucleotides line up with TRBD1. This CDR3 region has 15 residues. Germline V gene data show CDR1 as MNHEY and CDR2 as SVGEGT. Losses at the gene ends were 4 bases for V and 2 bases for J; bases not matched to a gene: 5.

This chain connects TRBV30 to TRBJ1-3; D not certain. V was cut by 5 bases and J by 1 base, with 6 bases left in between. Germline loops: CDR1 GTSNPN, CDR2 SVGIG (reference sequence). The CDR3 runs 12 residues. DNA of the CDR3: TGTGCCTGGGCAGAGTCTGGAAACACCATATATTTT. This codes for CAWAESGNTIYF.

V is TRBV15 and J is TRBJ2-7; maybe TRBD1 (6 bases). CDR1 and CDR2 (germline): LNHNV, YYDKDF (reference sequence). V lost 5 bases to trimming and J lost 5 bases, with 13 bases between them. The CDR3 spans 13 residues. CDR3: CATSLGAAHEQYF. The CDR3 DNA sequence: TGTGCCACCAGCCTGGGGGCTGCCCACGAGCAGTACTTC.

The gene calls are TRBV30 and TRBJ2-6; 9 bases fit TRBD2. Germline V CDR1 and CDR2: GTSNPN, SVGIG (reference sequence). The CDR3 has 15 residues. The junction had 2 bases not matched to a gene; V was cut back by 3 bases and J by 2 bases. The CDR3 region is CAWSAGGPGANVLTF. DNA for the CDR3: TGTGCCTGGAGCGCGGGAGGGCCTGGGGCCAACGTCCTGACTTTC.

The V call is TRBV5-1, the J call TRBJ2-5; tentatively, D is TRBD2 (5 bases). This CDR3 comprises 13 residues. Germline V CDR1 and CDR2: SGHRS, YFSETQ. Trimming stripped 2 bases from V and 5 bases from J, with 10 bases between. The CDR3 protein is CASSFGNSETQYF. For the CDR3, the DNA is TGCGCCAGCAGCTTCGGGAATTCTGAGACCCAGTACTTC.

The chain is built from TRBV30 and TRBJ2-7, with 12 positions matching TRBD2. CDR1 and CDR2 from the germline V gene are GTSNPN and SVGIG (reference sequence). The V segment lost 0 bases and the J segment 7 bases; nucleotides outside the gene matches: 10. The CDR3 runs 16 residues. This CDR3 reads CAWSVFPSGRVGEQYF. As DNA, the CDR3 is TGTGCCTGGAGTGTTTTCCCTAGCGGGAGGGTGGGGGAGCAGTACTTC.

A remark on this clone: This sample includes further DNA sequences coding for the same CDR3. CDR3: CASSLGSGETQYF. The DNA for the CDR3 is TGCGCCAGCAGCTTGGGATCGGGAGAGACCCAGTACTTC. The rearrangement joins TRBV5-1 to TRBJ2-5; no definite D call. Germline-derived CDR1 and CDR2 are SGHRS and YFSETQ. V lost 0 bases to trimming and J lost 4 bases, with 7 bases between them. This CDR3 has 13 amino acids.

V and J are TRBV28 and TRBJ2-1, with 8 bases fitting TRBD2. The J segment lost 1 base and the V segment lost 6 bases, leaving 5 bases of the junction unmatched. Looked up from germline, CDR1 is MDHEN and CDR2 is SYDVKM. The CDR3 totals 15 residues. The CDR3 bases are TGTGCCAGCAGAACTAGCGGATTATCCTACAATGAGCAGTTCTTC. It codes for CASRTSGLSYNEQFF.

This clone came up a few times. This rearrangement joins TRBV18 to TRBJ1-4, with a weak D call TRBD1 (5 bases). This CDR3 spans 17 amino acids. Germline V gene sequence: CDR1 KGHSH, CDR2 LQKENI. Trimming took 8 bases from V and 0 from J, leaving 19 bases between them. CDR3 DNA: TGTGCCAGCACGACTACGAAGGGACGTGCAACTAATGAAAAACTGTTTTTT. This codes for CASTTTKGRATNEKLFF.

The rearrangement uses TRBV10-3 and TRBJ1-5; maybe TRBD1 (5 bases). Between the trimmed V and J ends, which lost 5 bases and 7 bases, there was a span of 9 bases. The germline gives CDR1 ENHRY, CDR2 SYGVKD. CDR3 length equals 12 residues. CDR3 coding DNA: TGTGCCATCAGTCCGGAGGGGCAGCCCCAGCATTTT. Protein: CAISPEGQPQHF.

The V gene is TRBV6-2 or TRBV6-3, the J gene TRBJ1-1; D unclear. This CDR3 is 13 amino acids long. Germline assignment: CDR1 MNHEY and CDR2 SVGEGT. Trimming took off 4 bases at V and 7 bases at J, with 13 bases between the two ends. Here the CDR3 DNA reads TGTGCCAGCAGTTCTGACGGAGGCGATGAAGCTTTCTTT. Its translation is CASSSDGGDEAFF.

V gene TRBV7-9 combines with J gene TRBJ1-5; D not certain. V dropped 0 bases and J dropped 6 bases, with 12 bases sitting between them. This CDR3 is 15 amino acids long. Germline-derived CDR1 and CDR2 are SEHNR and FQNEAQ (reference sequence). CDR3 in DNA: TGTGCCAGCAGCTTAGCAGGGCCGCCTAGTCAGCCCCAGCATTTT. This translates into CASSLAGPPSQPQHF.

The count of this clone is one. This chain joins TRBV6-5 and TRBJ2-7; tentatively, D is TRBD1 (5 bases). The germline V gene encodes CDR1 MNHEY and CDR2 SVGAGI. V lost 6 bases to trimming and J lost 2 bases, with 5 bases between them. The CDR3 is made up of 11 amino acids. Here the CDR3 reads CASRTAYEQYF. In DNA, the CDR3 is TGTGCCAGCAGGACAGCCTACGAGCAGTACTTC.

The CDR3 here is CASSFASGNTEAFF. CDR3 DNA sequence: TGTGCCAGCAGTTTTGCCTCCGGGAACACTGAAGCTTTCTTT. J is TRBJ1-1 and V is TRBV6-5; D remains unclear. The V end lost 4 bases, the J end lost 1 base, and 10 bases lay between the germline ends. CDR1 and CDR2 (germline): MNHEY, SVGAGI. There are 14 residues in the CDR3.

The chain uses TRBV12-5 and TRBJ2-1; D not resolved. CDR1 is LGHNT and CDR2 is FRNRAP in the germline V gene. There are 12 residues in the CDR3. The V end was cut by 3 bases, the J end by 10 bases, with 10 bases between. As DNA, the CDR3 is TGTGCTAGTGGTTTAGCACGGCGGGAGCAGTTCTTC. Translation: CASGLARREQFF.

The chain couples TRBV30 to TRBJ1-5; 7 nucleotides agree with TRBD1. Germline V gives CDR1 GTSNPN, CDR2 SVGIG (reference sequence). Losses at the gene ends were 0 bases for V and 4 bases for J; bases not matched to a gene: 9. The length of the CDR3 is 16 residues. CDR3 in amino acids: CAWSVQGRGKNQPQHF. The CDR3 nucleotides read TGTGCCTGGAGTGTACAGGGCAGGGGGAAAAATCAGCCCCAGCATTTT.

V gene TRBV4-3 combines with J gene TRBJ1-3; no clear D. V was cut by 0 bases and J by 6 bases, with 18 bases left in between. Germline assignment: CDR1 LGHNA and CDR2 YSLEER. CDR3 size: 17 residues. This CDR3 is CASSQDLREFQENTIYF. DNA for the CDR3: TGCGCCAGCAGCCAAGATCTGAGGGAATTCCAAGAAAACACCATATATTTT.

This chain connects TRBV5-4 to TRBJ1-2; the match to TRBD1 covers 8 bases. V trimming: 2 bases; J trimming: 4 bases; junction bases outside the gene matches: 7. The CDR3 runs to 15 residues. Germline assignment: CDR1 SGHNT and CDR2 YYREEE (reference sequence). The CDR3 loop is CASSFSGQEIYGYTF. CDR3 nucleotides: TGTGCCAGCAGCTTTTCGGGACAGGAGATCTATGGCTACACCTTC.

The chain carries TRBV27 and TRBJ1-4, with D perhaps TRBD1 (5 bases). Between the trimmed V and J ends, which lost 1 base and 8 bases, there was a span of 20 bases. CDR3 length equals 17 residues. The germline CDR1 and CDR2 sequences are MNHEY and SMNVEV (reference sequence). In DNA, the CDR3 is TGTGCCAGCAGTTTATTGGGGCCGCAGGGTAGTAGAGAAAAACTGTTTTTT. As protein: CASSLLGPQGSREKLFF.

The chain is built from TRBV27 and TRBJ1-4; tentatively, D is TRBD1 (5 bases). The V gene's germline CDR1 is MNHEY and CDR2 SMNVEV (reference sequence). Trimming took off 4 bases at V and 13 bases at J, with 13 bases between the two ends. This CDR3 contains 12 residues. CDR3: CASSSDIRTLFF. The DNA of the CDR3 is TGTGCCAGCAGTTCGGACATTCGAACACTGTTTTTT.

The CDR3, as DNA: TGTGCCTGGAGGGCGAACACCGGGGAGCTGTTTTTT. Translation: CAWRANTGELFF. The chain uses TRBV30 and TRBJ2-2; D remains unclear. Germline V gene sequence: CDR1 GTSNPN, CDR2 SVGIG (reference sequence). The V end lost 3 bases, the J end lost 0 bases, and 2 bases lay between the germline ends. This CDR3 comprises 12 residues.

DNA for the CDR3: TGTGCCAGCAGCTCATCGTCTAGACAGGGGGATCAGCCCCAGCATTTT. Its translation is CASSSSSRQGDQPQHF. The chain links TRBV9 to TRBJ1-5; 9 bases agree with TRBD1. This CDR3 contains 16 residues. CDR1 and CDR2 from the germline V gene are SGDLS and YYNGEE. After removal of 4 bases from V and 5 bases from J, the junction contained 10 bases not matched to a gene.

The rearrangement joins TRBV15 to TRBJ1-5; no clear D gene. The CDR3 sequence is 15 residues long. The germline CDR1 and CDR2 sequences are LNHNV and YYDKDF (reference sequence). Trimming removed 0 bases at V and 2 bases at J, with 8 bases between. The CDR3 reads CATSRDSGRNQPQHF. The CDR3 DNA follows: TGTGCCACCAGCAGAGATAGCGGGCGCAATCAGCCCCAGCATTTT.

The chain links TRBV11-2 to TRBJ1-3, with 8 bases identical to TRBD1. Germline V gives CDR1 SGHAT, CDR2 FQNNGV. This CDR3 spans 16 amino acids. The junction had 7 bases not matched to a gene; V was cut back by 0 bases and J by 6 bases. The CDR3 coding sequence is TGTGCCAGCAGCTTAGATCGCGGACAGGGATTAAACACCATATATTTT. This gives the protein CASSLDRGQGLNTIYF.

The chain uses TRBV3-1 (or the pseudogene TRBV3-2) and TRBJ2-3; D not resolved. This CDR3 comprises 17 residues. Germline CDR1 is LGHDT and CDR2 is YNNKEL (reference sequence). The V and J ends lost 2 bases and 6 bases respectively, with 21 bases between them. The CDR3 sequence: CASSQSILGWVSDTQYF. The CDR3 bases are TGTGCCAGCAGCCAATCCATCCTGGGGTGGGTTTCCGATACGCAGTATTTT.

The CDR3 DNA reads TGTGCCAGCAGCTTAGCGCTCCGCTCTGGAAACACCATATATTTT. Amino acid sequence: CASSLALRSGNTIYF. V and J are TRBV7-2 and TRBJ1-3; no clear D gene. CDR1 and CDR2 from the germline V gene are SGHTA and FQGNSA. The CDR3 spans 15 residues. The germline V and J ends were trimmed by 0 bases and 0 bases, with 6 bases remaining between them.